One and the same sample provided the 5 T cell receptor beta chains below, sequenced in a study of shared clonotypes between healthy human individuals. The data were produced by immunoSEQ multiplex PCR, yet TCRdb's version contains in-frame clones alone and is incomplete. The table shows 950,000 to 1,100,000 clones, with around 74% occurring only once. Material: memory CD4+ T cells sorted from blood. Subset noted: CD45RA-negative fraction. These receptors were obtained from a man in his late teens or twenties in good health.

Worth noting for this clone: Other nucleotide sequences from this sample produce the same CDR3. The chain employs TRBV18 and TRBJ1-2; D is perhaps TRBD1 (5 bases). Trimming cost V 5 bases and J 3 bases, with 10 bases left between them. The CDR3 consists of 13 residues. Germline CDR1 and CDR2: KGHSH and LQKENI. The CDR3 DNA is TGTGCCAGCTCAGCCGGGACTGACTATGGCTACACCTTC. This translates into CASSAGTDYGYTF.

The chain has TRBV19 and TRBJ1-1; D gene uncertain. The CDR3 loop spans 14 amino acids. V was cut by 1 base and J by 0 bases, with 6 bases left in between. Looked up from germline, CDR1 is LNHDA and CDR2 is SQIVND (reference sequence). The CDR3 DNA follows: TGTGCCAGTAGTATAGTACGGATGAACACTGAAGCTTTCTTT. This encodes CASSIVRMNTEAFF.

The chain employs TRBV18 and TRBJ2-6; D may be TRBD1 (6 bases). Germline-derived CDR1 and CDR2 are KGHSH and LQKENI. Trimming took 3 bases from V and 0 from J, leaving 15 bases between them. The CDR3 runs 18 residues. Here the CDR3 reads CASSPQGTGLSGANVLTF. The CDR3 DNA reads TGTGCCAGCTCACCTCAGGGGACGGGTCTCTCTGGGGCCAACGTCCTGACTTTC. The full variable domain, in which reference TRBV18 and TRBJ2-6 provide the parts outside the CDR3, is NAGVMQNPRHLVRRRGQEARLRCSPMKGHSHVYWYRQLPEEGLKFMVYLQKENIIDESGMPKERFSAEFPKEGPSILRIQQVVRGDSAAYFCASSPQGTGLSGANVLTFGAGSRLTVL.

J is TRBJ2-5 and V is TRBV29-1; the D is unclear. V was pared by 7 bases and J by 5 bases, with 14 bases between. CDR3 length equals 12 residues. Germline assignment: CDR1 SQVTM and CDR2 ANQGSEA. The CDR3 coding sequence is TGCAGCGCTAAACCTCCACAGGAGACCCAGTACTTC. This translates into CSAKPPQETQYF.

CDR3 protein: CASSPGLTTGEQYF. For the CDR3, the DNA is TGTGCCAGCTCCCCGGGTCTCACCACTGGCGAGCAGTACTTC. This chain uses TRBV9 with TRBJ2-7; D ambiguous. The germline V gene has CDR1 SGDLS and CDR2 YYNGEE. CDR3 length: 14 amino acids. V dropped 7 bases and J dropped 6 bases, with 20 bases sitting between them. Complete variable domain (other parts from reference TRBV9 and TRBJ2-7): DSGVTQTPKHLITATGQRVTLRCSPRSGDLSVYWYQQSLDQGLQFLIQYYNGEERAKGNILERFSAQQFPDLHSELNLSSLELGDSALYFCASSPGLTTGEQYFGPGTRLTVT.